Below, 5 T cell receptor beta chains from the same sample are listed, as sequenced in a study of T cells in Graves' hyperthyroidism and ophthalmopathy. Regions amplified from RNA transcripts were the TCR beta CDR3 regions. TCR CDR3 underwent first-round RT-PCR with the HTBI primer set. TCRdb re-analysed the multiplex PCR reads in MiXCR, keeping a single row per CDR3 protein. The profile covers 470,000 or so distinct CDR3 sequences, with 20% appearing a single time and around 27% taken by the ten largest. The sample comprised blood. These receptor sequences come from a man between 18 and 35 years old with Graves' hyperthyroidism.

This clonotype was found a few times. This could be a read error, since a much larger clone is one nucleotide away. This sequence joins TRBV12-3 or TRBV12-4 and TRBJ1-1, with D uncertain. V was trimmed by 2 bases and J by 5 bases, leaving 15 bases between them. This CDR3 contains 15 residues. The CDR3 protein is CASSLPSRGRTEAFF. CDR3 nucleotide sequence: TGTGCCAGCAGTTTACCCAGCCGGGGTCGGACTGAAGCTTTCTTT.

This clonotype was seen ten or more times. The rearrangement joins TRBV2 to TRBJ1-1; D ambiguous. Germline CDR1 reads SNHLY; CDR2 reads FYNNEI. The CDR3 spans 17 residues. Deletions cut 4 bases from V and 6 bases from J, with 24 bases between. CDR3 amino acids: CASSGKGRDRGLSEAFF. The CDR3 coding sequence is TGTGCCAGCAGTGGTAAGGGAAGGGATCGAGGTCTATCTGAAGCTTTCTTT.

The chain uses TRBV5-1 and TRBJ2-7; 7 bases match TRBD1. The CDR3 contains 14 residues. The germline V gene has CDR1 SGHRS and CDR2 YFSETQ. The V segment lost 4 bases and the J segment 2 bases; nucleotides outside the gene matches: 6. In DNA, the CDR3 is TGCGCCAGCAGCGTGGGACAGACGACCTACGAGCAGTACTTC. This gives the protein CASSVGQTTYEQYF.

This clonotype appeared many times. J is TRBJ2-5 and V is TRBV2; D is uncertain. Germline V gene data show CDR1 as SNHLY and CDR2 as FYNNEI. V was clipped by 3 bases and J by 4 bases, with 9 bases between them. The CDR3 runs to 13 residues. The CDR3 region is CASSDNGRETQYF. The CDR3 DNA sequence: TGTGCCAGCAGTGATAATGGGCGAGAGACCCAGTACTTC.

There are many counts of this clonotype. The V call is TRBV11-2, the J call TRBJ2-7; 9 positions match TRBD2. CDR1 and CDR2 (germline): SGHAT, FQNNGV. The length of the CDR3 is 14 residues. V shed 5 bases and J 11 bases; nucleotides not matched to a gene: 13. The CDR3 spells CASSPIRDSGREYF. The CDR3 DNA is TGTGCCAGCAGCCCAATTCGGGATAGCGGGAGAGAGTACTTC.